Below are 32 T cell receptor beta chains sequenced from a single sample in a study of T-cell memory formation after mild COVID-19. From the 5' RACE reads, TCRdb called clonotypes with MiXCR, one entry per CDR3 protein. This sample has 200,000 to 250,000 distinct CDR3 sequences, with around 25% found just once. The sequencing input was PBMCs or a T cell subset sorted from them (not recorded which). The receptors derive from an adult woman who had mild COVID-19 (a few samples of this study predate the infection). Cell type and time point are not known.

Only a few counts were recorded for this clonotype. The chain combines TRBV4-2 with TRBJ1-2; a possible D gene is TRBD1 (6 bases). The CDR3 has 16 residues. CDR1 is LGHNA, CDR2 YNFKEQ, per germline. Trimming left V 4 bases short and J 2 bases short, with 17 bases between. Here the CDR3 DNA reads TGTGCCAGCAGCCCGCGACAGGTGGGGCTGAACTATGGCTACACCTTC. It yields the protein CASSPRQVGLNYGYTF.

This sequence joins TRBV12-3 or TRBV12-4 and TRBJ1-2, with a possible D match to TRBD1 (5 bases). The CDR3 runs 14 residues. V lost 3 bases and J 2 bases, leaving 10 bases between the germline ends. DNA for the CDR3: TGTGCCAGCAGTTTCGGGGGAACGAACTATGGCTACACCTTC. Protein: CASSFGGTNYGYTF.

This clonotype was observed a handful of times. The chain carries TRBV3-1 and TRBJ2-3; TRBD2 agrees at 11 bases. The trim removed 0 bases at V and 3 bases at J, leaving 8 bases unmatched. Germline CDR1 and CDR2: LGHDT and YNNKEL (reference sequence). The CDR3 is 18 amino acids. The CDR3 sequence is CASSQEVSTSGKTDTQYF. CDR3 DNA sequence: TGTGCCAGCAGCCAAGAGGTCTCGACTAGCGGGAAGACAGATACGCAGTATTTT.

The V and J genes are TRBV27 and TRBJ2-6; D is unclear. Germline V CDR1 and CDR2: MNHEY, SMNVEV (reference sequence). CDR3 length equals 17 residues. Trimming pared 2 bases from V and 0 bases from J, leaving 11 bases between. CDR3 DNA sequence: TGTGCCAGCAGTTTAGAGGCGTACAACTCTGGGGCCAACGTCCTGACTTTC. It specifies CASSLEAYNSGANVLTF.

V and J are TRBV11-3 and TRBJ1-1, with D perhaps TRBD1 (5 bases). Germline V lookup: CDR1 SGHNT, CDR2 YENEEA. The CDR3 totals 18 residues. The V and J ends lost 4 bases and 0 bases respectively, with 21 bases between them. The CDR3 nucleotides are TGTGCCAGCAGCTCTACATCCTTCCAGGGCAGATTGAACACTGAAGCTTTCTTT. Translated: CASSSTSFQGRLNTEAFF.

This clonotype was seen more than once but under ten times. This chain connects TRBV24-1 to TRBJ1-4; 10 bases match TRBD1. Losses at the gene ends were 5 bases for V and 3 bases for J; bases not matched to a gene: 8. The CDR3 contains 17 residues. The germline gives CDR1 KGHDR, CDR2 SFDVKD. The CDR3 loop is CATSAATGGLSNEKLFF. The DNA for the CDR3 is TGTGCCACCAGTGCCGCGACAGGGGGCTTATCTAATGAAAAACTGTTTTTT.

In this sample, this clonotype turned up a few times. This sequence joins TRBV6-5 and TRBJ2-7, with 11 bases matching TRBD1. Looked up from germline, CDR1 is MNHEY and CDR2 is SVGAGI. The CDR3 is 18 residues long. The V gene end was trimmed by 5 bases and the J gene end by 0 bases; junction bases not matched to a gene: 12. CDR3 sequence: CASSPVPGQGGSSYEQYF. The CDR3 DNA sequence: TGTGCCAGCAGTCCCGTACCGGGACAGGGGGGGAGCTCCTACGAGCAGTACTTC.

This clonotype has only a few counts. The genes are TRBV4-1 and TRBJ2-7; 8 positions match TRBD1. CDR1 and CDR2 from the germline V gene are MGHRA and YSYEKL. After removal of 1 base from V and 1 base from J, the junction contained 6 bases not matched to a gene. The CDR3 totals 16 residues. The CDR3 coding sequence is TGCGCCAGCAGCCAAGGCCAGGGGGCACCTTCCTACGAGCAGTACTTC. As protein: CASSQGQGAPSYEQYF.

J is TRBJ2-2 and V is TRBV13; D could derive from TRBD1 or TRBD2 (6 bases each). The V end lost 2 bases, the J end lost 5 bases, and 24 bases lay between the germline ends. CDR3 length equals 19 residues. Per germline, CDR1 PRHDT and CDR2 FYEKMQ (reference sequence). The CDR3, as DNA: TGTGCCAGCAGCTTACCTTCTACCCACAGCACGGGGGCGACCGGGGAGCTGTTTTTT. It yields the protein CASSLPSTHSTGATGELFF.

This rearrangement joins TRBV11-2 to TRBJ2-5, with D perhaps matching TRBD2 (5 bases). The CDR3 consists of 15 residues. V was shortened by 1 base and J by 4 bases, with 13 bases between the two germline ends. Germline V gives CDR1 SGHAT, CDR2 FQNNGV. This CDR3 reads CASSLGSSGAETQYF. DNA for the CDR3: TGTGCCAGCAGCTTAGGATCCAGCGGAGCAGAGACCCAGTACTTC.

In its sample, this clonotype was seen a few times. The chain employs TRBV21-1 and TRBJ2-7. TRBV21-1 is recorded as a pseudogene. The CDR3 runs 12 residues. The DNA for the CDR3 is TGTGCCAGCAGCAAAGGCCACGACGAGCAGTACTTC. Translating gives CASSKGHDEQYF.

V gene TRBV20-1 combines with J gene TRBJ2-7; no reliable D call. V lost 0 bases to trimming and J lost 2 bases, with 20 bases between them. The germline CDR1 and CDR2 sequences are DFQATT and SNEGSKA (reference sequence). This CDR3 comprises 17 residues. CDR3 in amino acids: CSARDPKKGVLTYEQYF. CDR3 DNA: TGCAGTGCTAGAGACCCTAAAAAGGGTGTTCTCACCTACGAGCAGTACTTC.

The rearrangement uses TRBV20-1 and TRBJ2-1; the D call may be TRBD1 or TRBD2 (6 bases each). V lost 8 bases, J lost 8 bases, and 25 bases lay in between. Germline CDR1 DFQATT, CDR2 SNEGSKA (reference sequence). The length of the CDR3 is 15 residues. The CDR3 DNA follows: TGCAGTTCGCCTAGCGTGGGGGCTGTTCAGGATGAGCAGTTCTTC. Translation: CSSPSVGAVQDEQFF.

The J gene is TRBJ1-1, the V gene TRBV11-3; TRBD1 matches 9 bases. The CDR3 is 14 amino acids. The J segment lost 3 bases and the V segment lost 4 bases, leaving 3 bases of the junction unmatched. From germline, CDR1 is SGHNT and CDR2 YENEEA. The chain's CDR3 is CASSSWTGDTEAFF. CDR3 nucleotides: TGTGCCAGCAGCTCGTGGACAGGGGACACTGAAGCTTTCTTT. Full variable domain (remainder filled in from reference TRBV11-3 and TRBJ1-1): EAGVVQSPRYKIIEKKQPVAFWCNPISGHNTLYWYLQNLGQGPELLIRYENEEAVDDSQLPKDRFSAERLKGVDSTLKIQPAELGDSAVYLCASSSWTGDTEAFFGQGTRLTVV.

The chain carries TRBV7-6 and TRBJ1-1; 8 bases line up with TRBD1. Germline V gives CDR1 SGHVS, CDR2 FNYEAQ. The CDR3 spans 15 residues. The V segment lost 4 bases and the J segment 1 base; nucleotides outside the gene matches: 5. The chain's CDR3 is CASSSSTGANTEAFF. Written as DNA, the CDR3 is TGTGCCAGCAGCTCTTCGACAGGGGCGAACACTGAAGCTTTCTTT.

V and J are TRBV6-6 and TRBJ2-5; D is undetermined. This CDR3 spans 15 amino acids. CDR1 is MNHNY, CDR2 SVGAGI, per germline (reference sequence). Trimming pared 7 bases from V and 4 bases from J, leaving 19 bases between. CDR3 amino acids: CASTWMKGSIETQYF. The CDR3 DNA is TGTGCCAGCACGTGGATGAAGGGCTCCATAGAGACCCAGTACTTC.

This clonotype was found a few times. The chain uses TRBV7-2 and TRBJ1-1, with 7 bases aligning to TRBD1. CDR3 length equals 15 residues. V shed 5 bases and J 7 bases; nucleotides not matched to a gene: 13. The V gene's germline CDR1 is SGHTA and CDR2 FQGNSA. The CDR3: CASSPEGQVKVEAFF. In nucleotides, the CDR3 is TGTGCCAGCAGCCCCGAAGGACAGGTTAAGGTTGAAGCTTTCTTT.

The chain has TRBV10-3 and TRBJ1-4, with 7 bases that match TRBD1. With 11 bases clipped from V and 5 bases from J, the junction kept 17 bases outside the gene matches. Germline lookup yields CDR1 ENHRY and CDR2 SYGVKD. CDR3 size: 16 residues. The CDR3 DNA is TGTGCCTCATCAAGGGGACCGGGACAGTCAAATGAAAAACTGTTTTTT. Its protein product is CASSRGPGQSNEKLFF.

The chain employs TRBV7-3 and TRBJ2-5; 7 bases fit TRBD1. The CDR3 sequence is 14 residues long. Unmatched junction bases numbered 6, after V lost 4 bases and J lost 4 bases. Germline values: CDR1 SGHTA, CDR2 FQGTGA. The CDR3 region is CASSYDRESETQYF. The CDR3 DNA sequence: TGTGCCAGCAGCTATGACAGGGAGTCAGAGACCCAGTACTTC.

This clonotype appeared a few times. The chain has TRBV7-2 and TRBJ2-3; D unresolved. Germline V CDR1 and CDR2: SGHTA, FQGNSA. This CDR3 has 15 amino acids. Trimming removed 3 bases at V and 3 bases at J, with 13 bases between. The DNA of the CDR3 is TGTGCCAGCAGCTTTTGGGCCTTGACGACAGATACGCAGTATTTT. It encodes CASSFWALTTDTQYF.

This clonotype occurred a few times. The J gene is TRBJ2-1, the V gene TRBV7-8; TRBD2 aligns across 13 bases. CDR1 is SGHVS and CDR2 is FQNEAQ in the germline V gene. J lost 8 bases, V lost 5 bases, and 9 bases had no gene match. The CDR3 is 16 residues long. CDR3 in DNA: TGTGCCAGCAGCCCGAGGACTAGCGGGAGTTTCGATGAGCAGTTCTTC. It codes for CASSPRTSGSFDEQFF.

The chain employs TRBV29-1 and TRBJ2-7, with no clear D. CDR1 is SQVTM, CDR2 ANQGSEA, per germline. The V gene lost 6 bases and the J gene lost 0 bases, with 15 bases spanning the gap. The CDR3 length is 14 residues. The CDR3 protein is CSVARHGYSYEQYF. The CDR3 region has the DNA TGCAGCGTCGCGAGACATGGGTACTCCTACGAGCAGTACTTC.

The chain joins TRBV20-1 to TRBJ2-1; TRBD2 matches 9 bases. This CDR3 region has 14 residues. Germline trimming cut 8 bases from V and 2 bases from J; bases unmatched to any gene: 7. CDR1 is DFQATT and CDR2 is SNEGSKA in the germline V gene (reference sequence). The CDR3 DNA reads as TGCAGTCCATCCCTAGCGGGGCCCTACAATGAGCAGTTCTTC. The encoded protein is CSPSLAGPYNEQFF.

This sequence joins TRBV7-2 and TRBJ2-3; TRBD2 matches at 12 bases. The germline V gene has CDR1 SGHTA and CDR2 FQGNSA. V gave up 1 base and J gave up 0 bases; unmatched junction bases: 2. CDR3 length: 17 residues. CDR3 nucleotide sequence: TGTGCCAGCAGCTTAGATGGGACTAGCGGGAGCACAGATACGCAGTATTTT. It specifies CASSLDGTSGSTDTQYF.

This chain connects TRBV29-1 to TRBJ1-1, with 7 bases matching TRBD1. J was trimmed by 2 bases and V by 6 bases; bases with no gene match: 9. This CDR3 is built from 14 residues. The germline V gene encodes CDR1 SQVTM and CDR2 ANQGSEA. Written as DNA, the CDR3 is TGCAGCGTGGCTTACGGGACAGCAAACACTGAAGCTTTCTTT. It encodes CSVAYGTANTEAFF. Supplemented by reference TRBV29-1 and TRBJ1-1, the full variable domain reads SAVISQKPSRDICQRGTSLTIQCQVDSQVTMMFWYRQQPGQSLTLIATANQGSEATYESGFVIDKFPISRPNLTFSTLTVSNMSPEDSSIYLCSVAYGTANTEAFFGQGTRLTVV.

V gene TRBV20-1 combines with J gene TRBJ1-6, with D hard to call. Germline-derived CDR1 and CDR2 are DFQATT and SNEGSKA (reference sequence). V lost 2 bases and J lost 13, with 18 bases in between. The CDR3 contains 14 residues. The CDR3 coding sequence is TGCAGTGCTAGACCTTTAACTCCCCGGGATCCCCTCCACTTT. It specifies CSARPLTPRDPLHF.

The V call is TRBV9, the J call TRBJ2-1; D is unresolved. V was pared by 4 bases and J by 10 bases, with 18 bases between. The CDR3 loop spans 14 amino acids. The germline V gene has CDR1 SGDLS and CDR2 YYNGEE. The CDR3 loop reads CASSPPYPQWEQFF. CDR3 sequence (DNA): TGTGCCAGCAGCCCCCCCTACCCACAATGGGAGCAGTTCTTC. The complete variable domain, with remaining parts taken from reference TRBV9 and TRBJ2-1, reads DSGVTQTPKHLITATGQRVTLRCSPRSGDLSVYWYQQSLDQGLQFLIQYYNGEERAKGNILERFSAQQFPDLHSELNLSSLELGDSALYFCASSPPYPQWEQFFGPGTRLTVL.

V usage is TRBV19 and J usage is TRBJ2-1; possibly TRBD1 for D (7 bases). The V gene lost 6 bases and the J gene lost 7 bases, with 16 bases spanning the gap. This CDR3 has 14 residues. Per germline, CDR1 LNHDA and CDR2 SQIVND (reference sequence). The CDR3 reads CASRRQGEANEQFF. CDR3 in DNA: TGTGCCAGTAGGAGGCAGGGGGAGGCGAATGAGCAGTTCTTC. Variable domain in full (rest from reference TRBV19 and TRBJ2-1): DGGITQSPKYLFRKEGQNVTLSCEQNLNHDAMYWYRQDPGQGLRLIYYSQIVNDFQKGDIAEGYSVSREKKESFPLTVTSAQKNPTAFYLCASRRQGEANEQFFGPGTRLTVL.

CDR3 sequence (DNA): TGTGCCAGCGCGAGGGCGGGAGGGCCAAACGAGCAGTACTTC. Protein: CASARAGGPNEQYF. The chain employs TRBV14 and TRBJ2-7; TRBD2 matches at 9 bases. The germline V gene has CDR1 SGHDN and CDR2 FVKESK. V lost 8 bases to trimming and J lost 5 bases; unmatched junction nucleotides: 10. This CDR3 has 14 amino acids.

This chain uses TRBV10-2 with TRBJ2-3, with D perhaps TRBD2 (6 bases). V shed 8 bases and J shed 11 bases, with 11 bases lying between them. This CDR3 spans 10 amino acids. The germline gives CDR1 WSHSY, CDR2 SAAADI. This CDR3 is CASGDWGQYF. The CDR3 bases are TGCGCCAGCGGGGACTGGGGGCAGTATTTT.

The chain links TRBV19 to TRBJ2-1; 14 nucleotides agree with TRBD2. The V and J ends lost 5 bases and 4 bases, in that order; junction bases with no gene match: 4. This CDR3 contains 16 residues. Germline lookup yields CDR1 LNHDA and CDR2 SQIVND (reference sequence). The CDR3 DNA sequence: TGTGCCAGTAGTCCGACTAGCGGGGGGGGATACAATGAGCAGTTCTTC. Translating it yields CASSPTSGGGYNEQFF.

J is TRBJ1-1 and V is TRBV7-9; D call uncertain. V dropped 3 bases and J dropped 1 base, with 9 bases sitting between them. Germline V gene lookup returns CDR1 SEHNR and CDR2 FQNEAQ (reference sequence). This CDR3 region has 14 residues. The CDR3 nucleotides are TGTGCCAGCAGCTTTCCACTAGCGAACACTGAAGCTTTCTTT. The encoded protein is CASSFPLANTEAFF.